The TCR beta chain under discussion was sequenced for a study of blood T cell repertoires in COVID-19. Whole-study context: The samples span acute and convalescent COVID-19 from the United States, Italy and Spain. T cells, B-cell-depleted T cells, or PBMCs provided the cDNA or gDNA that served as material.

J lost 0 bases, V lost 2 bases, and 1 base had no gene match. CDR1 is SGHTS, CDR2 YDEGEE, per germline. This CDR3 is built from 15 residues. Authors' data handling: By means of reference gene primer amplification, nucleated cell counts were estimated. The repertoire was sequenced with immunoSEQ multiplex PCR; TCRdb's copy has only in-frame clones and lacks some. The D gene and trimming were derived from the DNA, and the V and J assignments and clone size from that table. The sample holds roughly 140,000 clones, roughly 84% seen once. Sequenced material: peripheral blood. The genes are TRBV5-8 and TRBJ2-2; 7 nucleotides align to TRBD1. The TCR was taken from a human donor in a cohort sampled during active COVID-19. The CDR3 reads CASSFQGANTGELFF. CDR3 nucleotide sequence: TGTGCCAGCAGCTTCCAGGGGGCGAACACCGGGGAGCTGTTTTTT.